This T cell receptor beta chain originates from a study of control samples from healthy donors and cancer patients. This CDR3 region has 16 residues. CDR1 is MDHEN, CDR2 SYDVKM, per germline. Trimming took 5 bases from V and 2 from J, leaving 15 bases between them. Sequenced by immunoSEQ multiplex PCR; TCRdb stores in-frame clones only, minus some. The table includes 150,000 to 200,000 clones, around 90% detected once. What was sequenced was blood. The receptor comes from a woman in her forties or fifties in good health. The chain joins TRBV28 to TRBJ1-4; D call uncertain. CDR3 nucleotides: TGTGCCAGCAGTCCCCCAATTTCGGTCACTAATGAAAAACTGTTTTTT. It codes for CASSPPISVTNEKLFF.